The clone carrying this T cell receptor (beta chain) came up once. What it recognizes is unknown. Trimming cost V 2 bases and J 4 bases, with 8 bases left between them. The length of the CDR3 is 14 residues. Per the germline V gene, CDR1 is MRHNA and CDR2 is SNTAGT. The data were taken from a study of immune cell composition in non-small cell lung cancer. Clones were sequenced by immunoSEQ multiplex PCR, and TCRdb holds only the in-frame ones, with some missing. This sample has about 14,000 clones; over 70% occur once, and the top ten carry 11%. Study-level points and caveats: Lung squamous cell carcinoma tumours had significantly higher top 10 clone scores and productive clonality than lung adenocarcinoma. Shared sequences between tumour-reactive and dominant in vivo clones were not proven. Clones >0.5% enriched in tumour were rarer in adenocarcinoma (about 35%) than squamous (roughly 75%).

Sequenced input: lung tumor tissue. J is TRBJ2-2 and V is TRBV6-4; D unclear. This TCR was sampled from a human donor with non-small cell lung cancer. CDR3 nucleotides: TGTGCCAGCAGTGACAAAGTCGGCACCGGGGAGCTGTTTTTT. Protein sequence: CASSDKVGTGELFF.